The 27 T cell receptor beta chains listed next were all sequenced from one sample in a study of response to subunit inactivated influenza vaccine. Each CDR3 protein gets one entry after TCRdb re-called the RT-PCR reads with MiXCR. The data hold 500,000 to 600,000 distinct CDR3 sequences, with 12% observed a single time. The source material was PBMCs from blood, sampled on the day of vaccination. These receptors originate from a man aged 45-65 years who received an inactivated influenza vaccine.

This clonotype was seen ten or more times. The V call is TRBV20-1, the J call TRBJ2-1; possibly TRBD2 for D (6 bases). Trimming took off 8 bases at V and 0 bases at J, with 14 bases between the two ends. The CDR3 spans 14 residues. Germline CDR1 reads DFQATT; CDR2 reads SNEGSKA (reference sequence). In nucleotides, the CDR3 is TGCAGTAGTTCTGCGGGGACCTCCTACAATGAGCAGTTCTTC. Protein: CSSSAGTSYNEQFF.

The chain has TRBV11-1 and TRBJ2-2, with D unresolved. Germline CDR1 SGHAT, CDR2 FQDESV (reference sequence). CDR3 length: 15 amino acids. V was pared by 2 bases and J by 3 bases, with 10 bases between. The CDR3 reads CASSLSIRDTGELFF. CDR3 DNA: TGTGCCAGCAGCTTAAGTATTCGGGACACCGGGGAGCTGTTTTTT.

There are many counts of this clonotype. The genes are TRBV5-1 and TRBJ1-1; no clear D. The CDR3 runs to 13 residues. Trimming removed 2 bases from V and 5 bases from J, with 10 bases in between. Germline V lookup: CDR1 SGHRS, CDR2 YFSETQ. CDR3 loop: CASSFGPETEAFF. CDR3 nucleotides: TGCGCCAGCAGCTTCGGGCCGGAAACTGAAGCTTTCTTT.

This clonotype was detected only a few times. The CDR3 sequence: CASSYVMAGGQEDTQYF. The CDR3 DNA is TGTGCCAGCAGTTATGTCATGGCGGGGGGGCAAGAAGATACGCAGTATTTT. The gene calls are TRBV6-2 or TRBV6-3 and TRBJ2-3, with 9 bases aligning to TRBD2. Germline V gene sequence: CDR1 MNHEY, CDR2 SVGEGT. Trimming cost V 3 bases and J 5 bases; bases outside gene matches: 12. The CDR3 is made up of 17 amino acids.

The genes are TRBV20-1 and TRBJ2-7; D is undetermined. The CDR3 has 13 residues. V lost 6 bases and J 0 bases, leaving 12 bases between the germline ends. Germline V lookup: CDR1 DFQATT, CDR2 SNEGSKA (reference sequence). This CDR3 is CSAGKDVSYEQYF. The CDR3 DNA reads as TGCAGTGCGGGAAAAGACGTCTCCTACGAGCAGTACTTC.

This clonotype turned up a few times. This chain connects TRBV20-1 to TRBJ1-1; no reliable D call. The V gene lost 6 bases and the J gene lost 3 bases, with 11 bases spanning the gap. The CDR3 has 12 amino acids. CDR1 and CDR2 from the germline V gene are DFQATT and SNEGSKA (reference sequence). In DNA form, the CDR3 reads TGCAGTGCAGACGGGGATGACACTGAAGCTTTCTTT. Encoded protein: CSADGDDTEAFF.

The chain combines TRBV5-1 with TRBJ2-2; D is undetermined. Trimming took 4 bases from V and 8 from J, leaving 21 bases between them. This CDR3 contains 16 residues. In germline, CDR1 is SGHRS, CDR2 YFSETQ. Here the CDR3 DNA reads TGCGCCAGCAGCGTACCGGCCCCGGGCCCCGCTGGGGAGCTGTTTTTT. It yields the protein CASSVPAPGPAGELFF.

This clonotype occurred a few times. The gene calls are TRBV24-1 and TRBJ2-3, with unresolved D. The germline gives CDR1 KGHDR, CDR2 SFDVKD. The CDR3 is 15 amino acids. V shed 5 bases and J shed 6 bases, with 17 bases lying between them. The CDR3 spells CATSAPGQTRDTQYF. Here the CDR3 DNA reads TGTGCCACCAGTGCCCCCGGTCAAACGAGGGATACGCAGTATTTT.

The rearrangement uses TRBV3-1 and TRBJ1-5, with no clear D. With 0 bases removed from V and 4 bases from J, the gap between germline ends came to 7 bases. This CDR3 has 14 amino acids. The germline gives CDR1 LGHDT, CDR2 YNNKEL (reference sequence). Written as DNA, the CDR3 is TGTGCCAGCAGCCAAGAAACGGGGAATCAGCCCCAGCATTTT. As protein: CASSQETGNQPQHF.

This sequence joins TRBV27 and TRBJ2-5, with TRBD1 matching 7 bases. Germline CDR1 MNHEY, CDR2 SMNVEV (reference sequence). J was trimmed by 5 bases and V by 8 bases; bases with no gene match: 11. There are 14 residues in the CDR3. CDR3 region: CASQMTGLGETQYF. CDR3 nucleotide sequence: TGTGCCAGCCAAATGACAGGGCTTGGGGAGACCCAGTACTTC.

This clonotype was recorded many times. This chain joins TRBV28 and TRBJ2-7; no clear D. Germline loops: CDR1 MDHEN, CDR2 SYDVKM. The ends were cut back, 3 bases at V and 3 bases at J, with 15 bases in the middle. The CDR3 runs to 15 residues. The CDR3 sequence is CASSFGIPISYEQYF. The CDR3 nucleotides are TGTGCCAGCAGTTTCGGCATCCCGATCAGCTACGAGCAGTACTTC.

This clonotype was picked up a small number of times. J is TRBJ1-4 and V is TRBV5-6, with TRBD1 identical over 8 bases. With V trimmed by 4 bases and J by 7 bases, 9 bases remained unmatched. The CDR3 runs to 15 residues. CDR1 is SGHDT, CDR2 YYEEEE, per germline. The CDR3 loop is CASSTSGQGGEKLFF. The CDR3 DNA sequence: TGTGCCAGCAGCACCTCCGGACAGGGCGGTGAAAAACTGTTTTTT.

J is TRBJ1-1 and V is TRBV5-5; a weak D match, TRBD1 (6 bases). Trimming pared 4 bases from V and 7 bases from J, leaving 14 bases between. This CDR3 contains 13 residues. CDR1 is SGHKS, CDR2 YYEKEE, per germline (reference sequence). The CDR3 reads CASSPRLDSEAFF. The CDR3 DNA is TGTGCCAGCAGCCCCAGGTTGGACAGTGAAGCTTTCTTT.

This clonotype was seen ten or more times. The chain combines TRBV12-3 or TRBV12-4 with TRBJ2-2, with a tentative D call TRBD2 (6 bases). V shed 6 bases and J shed 2 bases, with 10 bases lying between them. The CDR3 is made up of 14 amino acids. The DNA of the CDR3 is TGTGCCAGCAGGGGACTCCTCAACACCGGGGAGCTGTTTTTT. Translation: CASRGLLNTGELFF.

This clonotype was counted between two and nine times. This chain links TRBV12-3 or TRBV12-4 with TRBJ2-5; 7 positions agree with TRBD1. This CDR3 region has 14 residues. Trimming removed 0 bases from V and 4 bases from J; junction bases left unmatched: 2. The CDR3 DNA reads TGTGCCAGCAGTTTAGCTCACAGGGGAGAGACCCAGTACTTC. As protein: CASSLAHRGETQYF.

V and J are TRBV6-5 and TRBJ2-1; 8 nucleotides line up with TRBD2. CDR1 MNHEY and CDR2 SVGAGI come from the germline V gene. CDR3 size: 15 residues. V was clipped by 2 bases and J by 6 bases; unmatched bases: 6. CDR3 DNA: TGTGCCAGCAGTTACGGAGGTAGCGGGGCCAATGAGCAGTTCTTC. It is translated as CASSYGGSGANEQFF.

The J gene is TRBJ1-5, the V gene TRBV2; 8 bases match TRBD1. J lost 0 bases, V lost 0 bases, and 7 bases had no gene match. The CDR3 has 18 amino acids. Germline V gene sequence: CDR1 SNHLY, CDR2 FYNNEI. CDR3 sequence: CASSEADRDPYSNQPQHF. The CDR3 DNA follows: TGTGCCAGCAGTGAAGCGGACAGGGACCCCTATAGCAATCAGCCCCAGCATTTT.

Only a few counts were recorded for this clonotype. V is TRBV6-5 and J is TRBJ2-7; D is undetermined. CDR3 size: 14 residues. The ends were cut back, 0 bases at V and 2 bases at J, with 8 bases in the middle. Germline V gene sequence: CDR1 MNHEY, CDR2 SVGAGI. As DNA, the CDR3 is TGTGCCAGCAGTTACTCGATCCCAGCCTACGAGCAGTACTTC. It encodes CASSYSIPAYEQYF.

The CDR3 DNA sequence: TGTGCCAGCAGTTTACGGTGGCTAGCGGGGTCTTACGAGCAGTACTTC. Its translation: CASSLRWLAGSYEQYF. The V and J genes are TRBV12-3 or TRBV12-4 and TRBJ2-7; 9 bases line up with TRBD2. The J segment lost 4 bases and the V segment lost 2 bases, leaving 9 bases of the junction unmatched. The CDR3 runs to 16 residues.

The rearrangement joins TRBV4-2 to TRBJ2-4; maybe TRBD1 (7 bases). Deletions cut 3 bases from V and 2 bases from J, with 20 bases between. The V gene's germline CDR1 is LGHNA and CDR2 YNFKEQ. The CDR3 is 18 amino acids. CDR3 bases: TGTGCCAGCAGCCATCTGACAGGGACGGAGGGAACCAAAAACATTCAGTACTTC. Residues: CASSHLTGTEGTKNIQYF.

The gene calls are TRBV20-1 and TRBJ2-1; D is tentatively TRBD1 or TRBD2 (7 bases each). This CDR3 comprises 17 residues. Looked up from germline, CDR1 is DFQATT and CDR2 is SNEGSKA (reference sequence). Trimming pared 0 bases from V and 3 bases from J, leaving 18 bases between. The chain's CDR3 is CSARDQSGGGFYNEQFF. In DNA form, the CDR3 reads TGCAGTGCTAGAGATCAGTCAGGGGGGGGCTTCTACAATGAGCAGTTCTTC.

In this sample, this clonotype turned up a few times. The genes are TRBV27 and TRBJ2-3; D possibly corresponds to TRBD2 (6 bases). CDR3 length equals 18 residues. Germline V CDR1 and CDR2: MNHEY, SMNVEV (reference sequence). V was shortened by 5 bases and J by 1 base, with 22 bases between the two germline ends. The CDR3 DNA follows: TGTGCCAGCAGTCTGATACCGGGACTCTCCTTGGGCACAGATACGCAGTATTTT. Translation gives CASSLIPGLSLGTDTQYF.

This clonotype appeared many times. This sequence joins TRBV6-5 and TRBJ2-7; D gene uncertain. Trimming cost V 4 bases and J 2 bases, with 12 bases left between them. The germline CDR1 and CDR2 sequences are MNHEY and SVGAGI. The CDR3 contains 14 residues. The CDR3: CASSSHLRAYEQYF. DNA for the CDR3: TGTGCCAGCAGTTCCCATTTGAGAGCCTACGAGCAGTACTTC.

This clonotype was observed many times. This chain links TRBV2 with TRBJ1-5; D is unresolved. Germline V gives CDR1 SNHLY, CDR2 FYNNEI. V was shortened by 2 bases and J by 4 bases, with 6 bases between the two germline ends. The CDR3 contains 13 residues. The CDR3, as DNA: TGTGCCAGCAGTGAATGGCCGAATCAGCCCCAGCATTTT. Translation gives CASSEWPNQPQHF. Looking up the rest from reference TRBV2 and TRBJ1-5 gives the full variable domain: EPEVTQTPSHQVTQMGQEVILRCVPISNHLYFYWYRQILGQKVEFLVSFYNNEISEKSEIFDDQFSVERPDGSNFTLKIRSTKLEDSAMYFCASSEWPNQPQHFGDGTRLSIL.

This clonotype was detected many times. CDR3 sequence: CSGQPNGYEQYF. CDR3 bases: TGCAGTGGGCAGCCAAACGGGTACGAGCAGTACTTC. The chain employs TRBV20-1 and TRBJ2-7; D is unclear. This CDR3 region has 12 residues. Per the germline V gene, CDR1 is DFQATT and CDR2 is SNEGSKA (reference sequence). V was pared by 7 bases and J by 4 bases, with 14 bases between.

This clonotype was seen more than once but under ten times. V and J are TRBV12-3 or TRBV12-4 and TRBJ2-1; D gene ambiguous. The CDR3 sequence is 14 residues long. The V and J ends lost 4 bases and 6 bases respectively, with 13 bases between them. The CDR3 protein is CASSWPMAGNEQFF. The CDR3 nucleotides are TGTGCCAGCAGTTGGCCCATGGCTGGCAATGAGCAGTTCTTC.

The chain carries TRBV7-9 and TRBJ2-3; tentative D call: TRBD2 (6 bases). Germline values: CDR1 SEHNR, CDR2 FQNEAQ (reference sequence). The V end lost 7 bases, the J end lost 2 bases, and 22 bases lay between the germline ends. The CDR3 extends over 17 amino acids. This chain's CDR3 is CASTSGRGSYFTDTQYF. In DNA, the CDR3 is TGTGCCAGCACCAGTGGTCGGGGGTCTTACTTCACAGATACGCAGTATTTT.